A selection of T cell receptor beta chains follows, all from one sample in a study of blood T cell repertoires in COVID-19. Sequencing used immunoSEQ multiplex PCR; TCRdb keeps in-frame clones, though not all of them. This sample has approximately 45,000 clones, with around 87% found just once. The sequenced material came from peripheral blood. The receptors here all came from a woman aged 80 or over with COVID-19, enrolled during active disease. The CDR3 runs from the conserved cysteine through the conserved F or W. Each record gives: D gene, CDR3 length, J gene, clone size, V gene, CDR3 DNA, CDR3 protein. D genes are given only for firm matches. For some rows the clone size is stated as once, few or many, or as a class when expanded; others skip it.

- 12 TRBJ2-2 - TRBV30 TGTGCCTGGAGTGCAGGCATCGGGGAGCTGTTTTTT CAWSAGIGELFF
- 12 TRBJ2-1 - TRBV5-6 TGTGCCAGCAGTCCGACAGGCGATGAGCAGTTCTTC CASSPTGDEQFF
TRBD2 14 TRBJ2-7 once TRBV19 TGTGCCAGTACCATTAGCGGGGGAGCCTACGAGCAGTACTTC CASTISGGAYEQYF
TRBD1 15 TRBJ1-1 - TRBV6-2/TRBV6-3 TGTGCCAGCAGTTACGGGGACAGTCTGAGAACTGAAGCTTTCTTT CASSYGDSLRTEAFF
- 16 TRBJ1-5 - TRBV7-2 TGTGCCAGCAGCTTAAATGGCAGGGGAAACAATCAGCCCCAGCATTTT CASSLNGRGNNQPQHF
- 15 TRBJ1-2 - TRBV11-2 TGTGCCAGCAGCTTAACCAGGGGAACTAACTATGGCTACACCTTC CASSLTRGTNYGYTF
- 15 TRBJ1-5 - TRBV2 TGTGCCAGCAGTCCCCCCAGACTTAGCAATCAGCCCCAGCATTTT CASSPPRLSNQPQHF
- 13 TRBJ1-2 - TRBV9 TGTGCCAGCAGCGTAGTCGGGGGTACCGGCTACACCTTC CASSVVGGTGYTF
TRBD1 15 TRBJ2-7 - TRBV30 TGTGCCTGGAGTTCCCGGGACAGAAACTCCTACGAGCAGTACTTC CAWSSRDRNSYEQYF
TRBD1 16 TRBJ1-4 - TRBV7-9 TGTGCCAGCAGTTTCTACAGGGGGCTCACTAATGAAAAACTGTTTTTT CASSFYRGLTNEKLFF
TRBD1 14 TRBJ1-1 once TRBV6-5 TGTGCCAGCAGTTACTCCACAGGGGGCACTGAAGCTTTCTTT CASSYSTGGTEAFF
TRBD2 13 TRBJ2-5 - TRBV11-2 TGTGCCAGCAGCTTTGGGGGGGTCGAGACCCAGTACTTC CASSFGGVETQYF
TRBD1 15 TRBJ1-2 - TRBV6-5 TGTGCCAGCAGCTCACCGGGACAGTTAAACTATGGCTACACCTTC CASSSPGQLNYGYTF
- 12 TRBJ1-1 - TRBV30 TGTGCCTGGAACGGGGTTCACACTGAAGCTTTCTTT CAWNGVHTEAFF
- 16 TRBJ2-2 - TRBV7-2 TGTGCCAGCAGCATACAGCGGAGTCGGGCCACCGGGGAGCTGTTTTTT CASSIQRSRATGELFF
- 17 TRBJ1-1 - TRBV3-1/TRBV3-2 TGTGCCAGCAGCCAAGGGCCTCTGGCGAGGGTGAACACTGAAGCTTTCTTT CASSQGPLARVNTEAFF
TRBD2 15 TRBJ2-3 - TRBV27 TGTGCCAGCAGTTTCGTGTGGCGGGAGACAGATACGCAGTATTTT CASSFVWRETDTQYF
- 15 TRBJ1-2 - TRBV19 TGTGCCAGTAACCCCGGGGGGCTAGAGGGCTATGGCTACACCTTC CASNPGGLEGYGYTF
- 14 TRBJ1-1 - TRBV2 TGTGCCAGCACTCTCCGGGACTCAAACACTGAAGCTTTCTTT CASTLRDSNTEAFF
TRBD1 15 TRBJ1-2 - TRBV5-1 TGCGCCAGCAGCCCGGGTGGGACAGAGGCGGCTGGCTACACCTTC CASSPGGTEAAGYTF